This is a list of T cell receptor beta chains from one sample in a study of blood T cell repertoires in COVID-19. The repertoire was sequenced with immunoSEQ multiplex PCR; TCRdb's copy has only in-frame clones and lacks some. There are more than 300,000 clones in the sample; around 87% occur only once, and roughly 10% lies in the top ten. Input material: peripheral blood. The source is a woman in her twenties or thirties with COVID-19, enrolled during active disease. CDR3s include the opening cysteine and the closing phenylalanine or tryptophan. D genes are given only for firm matches. Expanded clones are given a class, and other clones once, few, many or no size at all.

j_call	d_call	v_call	clone_size	cdr3_aa	cdr3_nt
TRBJ1-3	NA	TRBV9	NA	CASSASGGRNSGNTIYF	TGTGCCAGCAGCGCGTCGGGGGGACGGAACTCTGGAAACACCATATATTTT
TRBJ1-3	NA	TRBV7-2	few	CASSLGGGTGNTIYF	TGTGCCAGCAGCTTGGGGGGGGGAACTGGAAACACCATATATTTT
TRBJ2-3	TRBD1	TRBV28	once	CASTGQTGGTDTQYF	TGTGCCAGCACAGGACAGACAGGGGGGACAGATACGCAGTATTTT
TRBJ1-2	NA	TRBV6-5	NA	CASSYSTTNYGYTF	TGTGCCAGCAGTTACTCGACTACTAACTATGGCTACACCTTC
TRBJ2-7	NA	TRBV5-4	once	CASSSYTARLREQYF	TGTGCCAGCAGCTCATACACTGCGCGGTTGAGGGAGCAGTACTTC
TRBJ1-5	NA	TRBV29-1	NA	CSVIFGSADSNQPQHF	TGCAGCGTTATTTTCGGGTCAGCCGATAGCAATCAGCCCCAGCATTTT
TRBJ2-3	TRBD2	TRBV19	NA	CASSIWTSGTDTQYF	TGTGCCAGTAGTATCTGGACTAGCGGCACAGATACGCAGTATTTT
TRBJ2-6	NA	TRBV6-1	NA	CASSDATVSPGGANVLTF	TGTGCCAGCAGTGATGCGACAGTCTCCCCTGGTGGGGCCAACGTCCTGACTTTC
TRBJ2-1	NA	TRBV27	NA	CASSLLPTWVWGRPSYNEQFF	TGTGCCAGCAGTTTACTCCCGACATGGGTTTGGGGGCGGCCCTCCTACAATGAGCAGTTCTTC
TRBJ1-2	TRBD1	TRBV29-1	NA	CSPPRQGANGYTF	TGCAGCCCCCCGAGACAGGGGGCGAATGGCTACACCTTC
TRBJ2-1	TRBD2	TRBV18	NA	CASSPRGSSYNEQFF	TGTGCCAGCTCACCACGCGGGAGCTCCTACAATGAGCAGTTCTTC
TRBJ2-7	TRBD1	TRBV5-5	NA	CASSFYSTGGWEQYF	TGTGCCAGCAGCTTCTATTCGACAGGGGGCTGGGAGCAGTACTTC
TRBJ2-1	TRBD1	TRBV12-5	once	CASGTGQGLVNEQFF	TGTGCTAGTGGTACCGGACAGGGTCTGGTTAATGAGCAGTTCTTC
TRBJ1-5	TRBD1	TRBV10-3	NA	CAISSGQGGNQPQHF	TGTGCCATCAGCTCCGGACAGGGAGGCAATCAGCCCCAGCATTTT
TRBJ1-5	TRBD1	TRBV7-2	NA	CASSWGQISNQPQHF	TGTGCCAGCAGCTGGGGACAGATTAGCAATCAGCCCCAGCATTTT
TRBJ2-7	TRBD2	TRBV7-9	NA	CASSFSGVDSYEQYF	TGTGCCAGCAGCTTTAGCGGGGTCGACTCCTACGAGCAGTACTTC
TRBJ2-3	NA	TRBV4-3	NA	CASSQGVRDTDTQYF	TGCGCCAGCAGCCAAGGTGTGCGGGACACAGATACGCAGTATTTT
TRBJ2-7	NA	TRBV5-4	NA	CASSLGPGEQYF	TGTGCCAGCAGCTTGGGCCCGGGGGAGCAGTACTTC
TRBJ1-2	TRBD1	TRBV2	many	CASSTGQDGYTF	TGTGCCAGCAGTACCGGACAGGATGGCTACACCTTC
TRBJ2-1	TRBD2	TRBV2	NA	CASSEELAGVRDEQFF	TGTGCCAGCAGTGAGGAGTTGGCGGGAGTTCGGGATGAGCAGTTCTTC
TRBJ2-3	NA	TRBV6-4	NA	CASSEGGSTDTQYF	TGTGCCAGCAGTGAGGGCGGGAGCACAGATACGCAGTATTTT
TRBJ2-7	TRBD1	TRBV7-8	NA	CASSLVRQGYEQYF	TGTGCCAGCAGCTTAGTTCGACAGGGGTACGAGCAGTACTTC
TRBJ2-5	TRBD1	TRBV10-3	NA	CAISGYRGMETQYF	TGTGCCATCAGTGGATACAGGGGGATGGAGACCCAGTACTTC
TRBJ1-2	NA	TRBV11-2	NA	CASSHPRILGGEGGYTF	TGTGCCAGCAGCCACCCACGGATCCTGGGAGGGGAGGGTGGCTACACCTTC
TRBJ2-3	NA	TRBV20-1	NA	CSASIYELAADTQYF	TGCAGTGCTAGTATCTATGAGTTGGCAGCGGATACGCAGTATTTT
TRBJ2-1	TRBD2	TRBV2	NA	CASRLAGLPFGQFF	TGTGCCAGCAGGCTAGCGGGACTACCCTTTGGGCAGTTCTTC
TRBJ1-4	TRBD1	TRBV19	NA	CASSMGQGDEKLFF	TGTGCCAGTAGTATGGGACAGGGGGATGAAAAACTGTTTTTT
TRBJ2-1	TRBD1	TRBV19	many	CASSTGTGNEQFF	TGTGCCAGTAGTACCGGGACAGGCAATGAGCAGTTCTTC
TRBJ2-5	TRBD2	TRBV5-1	NA	CASSPFFGLEETQYF	TGCGCCAGCAGCCCCTTCTTCGGACTAGAAGAGACCCAGTACTTC
TRBJ1-5	NA	TRBV6-6	few	CASSYSEGYQPQHF	TGTGCCAGCAGTTACTCGGAGGGTTATCAGCCCCAGCATTTT
TRBJ2-7	TRBD1	TRBV5-1	NA	CASSYSDRVGEQYF	TGCGCCAGCAGTTACTCGGACAGGGTAGGCGAGCAGTACTTC
TRBJ1-3	NA	TRBV30	NA	CAWATGTGSGNTIYF	TGTGCCTGGGCTACCGGCACAGGATCTGGAAACACCATATATTTT
TRBJ2-2	TRBD1	TRBV20-1	NA	CSASSPRGTGELFF	TGCAGTGCGAGTTCCCCCAGGGGGACCGGGGAGCTGTTTTTT
TRBJ2-7	NA	TRBV7-9	NA	CASTLSGSYEQYF	TGTGCCAGCACCCTCTCGGGTTCCTACGAGCAGTACTTC
TRBJ1-6	NA	TRBV7-2	NA	CASSLAPGNNSPLHF	TGTGCCAGCAGCTTAGCACCGGGAAATAATTCACCCCTCCACTTT